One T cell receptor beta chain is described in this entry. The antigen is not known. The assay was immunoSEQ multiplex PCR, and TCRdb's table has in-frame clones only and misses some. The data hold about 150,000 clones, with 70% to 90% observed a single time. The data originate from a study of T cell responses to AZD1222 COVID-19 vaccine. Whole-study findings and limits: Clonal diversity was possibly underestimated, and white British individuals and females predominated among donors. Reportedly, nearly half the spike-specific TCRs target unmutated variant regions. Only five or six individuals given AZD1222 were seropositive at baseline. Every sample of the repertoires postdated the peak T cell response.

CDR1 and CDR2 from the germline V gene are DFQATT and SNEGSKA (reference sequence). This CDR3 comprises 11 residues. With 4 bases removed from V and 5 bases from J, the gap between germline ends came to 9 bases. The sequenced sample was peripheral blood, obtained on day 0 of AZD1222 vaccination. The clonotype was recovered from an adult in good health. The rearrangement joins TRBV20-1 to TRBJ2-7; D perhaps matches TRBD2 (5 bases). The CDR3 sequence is CSAKAGDEQYF. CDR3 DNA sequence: TGCAGTGCTAAGGCCGGGGACGAGCAGTACTTC.